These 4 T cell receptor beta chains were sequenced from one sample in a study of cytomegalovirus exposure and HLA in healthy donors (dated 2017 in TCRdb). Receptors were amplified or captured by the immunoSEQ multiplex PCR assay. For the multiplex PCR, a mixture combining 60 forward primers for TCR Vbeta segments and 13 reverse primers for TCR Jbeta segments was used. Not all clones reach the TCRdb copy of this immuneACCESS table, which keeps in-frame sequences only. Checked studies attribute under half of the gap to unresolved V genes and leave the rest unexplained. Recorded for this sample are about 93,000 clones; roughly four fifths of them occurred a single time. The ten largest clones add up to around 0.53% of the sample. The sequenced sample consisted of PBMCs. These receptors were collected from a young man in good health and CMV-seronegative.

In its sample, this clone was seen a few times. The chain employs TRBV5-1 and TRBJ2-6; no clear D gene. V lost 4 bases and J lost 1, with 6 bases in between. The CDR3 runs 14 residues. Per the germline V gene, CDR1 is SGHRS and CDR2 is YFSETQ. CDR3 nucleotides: TGCGCCAGCAGCCCGACATCTGGGGCCAACGTCCTGACTTTC. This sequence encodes CASSPTSGANVLTF.

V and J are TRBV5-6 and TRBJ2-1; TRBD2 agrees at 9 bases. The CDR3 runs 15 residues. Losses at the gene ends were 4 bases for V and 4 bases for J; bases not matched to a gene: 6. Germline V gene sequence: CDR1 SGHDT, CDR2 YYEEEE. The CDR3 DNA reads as TGTGCCAGCAGCGACGGGACTAGCAGATACAATGAGCAGTTCTTC. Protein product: CASSDGTSRYNEQFF.

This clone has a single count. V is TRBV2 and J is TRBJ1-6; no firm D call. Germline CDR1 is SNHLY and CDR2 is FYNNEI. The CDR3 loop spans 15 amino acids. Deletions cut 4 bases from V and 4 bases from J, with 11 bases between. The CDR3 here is CASSVGGIYNSPLHF. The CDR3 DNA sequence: TGTGCCAGCAGTGTCGGCGGAATTTATAATTCACCCCTCCACTTT.

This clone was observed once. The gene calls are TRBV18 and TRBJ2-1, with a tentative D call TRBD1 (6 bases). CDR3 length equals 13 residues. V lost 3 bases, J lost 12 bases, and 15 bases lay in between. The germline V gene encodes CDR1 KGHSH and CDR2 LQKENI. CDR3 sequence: CASSPPQGVSQFF. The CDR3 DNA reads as TGTGCCAGCTCACCCCCACAGGGTGTCTCGCAGTTCTTC.